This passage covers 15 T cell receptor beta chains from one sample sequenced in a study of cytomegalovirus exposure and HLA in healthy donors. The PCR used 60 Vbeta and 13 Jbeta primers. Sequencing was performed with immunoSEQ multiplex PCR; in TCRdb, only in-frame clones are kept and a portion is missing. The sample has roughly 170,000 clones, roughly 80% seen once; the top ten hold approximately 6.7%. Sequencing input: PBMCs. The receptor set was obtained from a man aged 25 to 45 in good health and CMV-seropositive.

The DNA of the CDR3 is TGTGCCAGCAGCTTAGTTGGAGGGAGCATGGATTCACCCCTCCACTTT. Translating gives CASSLVGGSMDSPLHF. This chain links TRBV11-2 with TRBJ1-6; D remains ambiguous. CDR1 is SGHAT, CDR2 FQNNGV, per germline. This CDR3 is 16 amino acids long. V lost 1 base and J lost 8, with 15 bases in between.

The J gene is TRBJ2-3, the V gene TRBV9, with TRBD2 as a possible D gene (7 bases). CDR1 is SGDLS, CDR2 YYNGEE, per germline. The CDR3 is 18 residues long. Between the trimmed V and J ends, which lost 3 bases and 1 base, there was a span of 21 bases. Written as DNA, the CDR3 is TGTGCCAGCAGCGGAGATTACGAACGGGGGGCGGGCACAGATACGCAGTATTTT. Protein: CASSGDYERGAGTDTQYF.

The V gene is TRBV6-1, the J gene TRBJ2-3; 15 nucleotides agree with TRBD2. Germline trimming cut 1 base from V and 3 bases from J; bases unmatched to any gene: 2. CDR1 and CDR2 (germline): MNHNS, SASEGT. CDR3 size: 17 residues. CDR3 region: CASSEGTSGGVTDTQYF. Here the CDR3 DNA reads TGTGCCAGCAGTGAAGGGACTAGCGGGGGGGTGACAGATACGCAGTATTTT.

The CDR3 bases are TGTGCCAGCACCGGGACAGGGCGCGACAATGAGCAGTTCTTC. Protein sequence: CASTGTGRDNEQFF. This chain uses TRBV2 with TRBJ2-1, with 9 bases identical to TRBD1. The trim removed 7 bases at V and 5 bases at J, leaving 6 bases unmatched. Per germline, CDR1 SNHLY and CDR2 FYNNEI. This CDR3 has 14 residues.

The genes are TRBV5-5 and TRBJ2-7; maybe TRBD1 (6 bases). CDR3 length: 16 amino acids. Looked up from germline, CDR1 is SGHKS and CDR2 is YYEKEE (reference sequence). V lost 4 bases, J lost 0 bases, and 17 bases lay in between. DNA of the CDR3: TGTGCCAGCAGCCCGGCCAGCCAGGGGCTCTCCTACGAGCAGTACTTC. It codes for CASSPASQGLSYEQYF.

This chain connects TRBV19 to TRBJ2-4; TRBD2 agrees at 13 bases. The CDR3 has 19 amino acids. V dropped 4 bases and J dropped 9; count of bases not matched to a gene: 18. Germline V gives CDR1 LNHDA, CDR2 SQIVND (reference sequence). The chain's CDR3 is CASSKTATGLAGDPGIQYF. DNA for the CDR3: TGTGCCAGTAGTAAGACTGCAACTGGACTAGCGGGAGATCCAGGCATTCAGTACTTC.

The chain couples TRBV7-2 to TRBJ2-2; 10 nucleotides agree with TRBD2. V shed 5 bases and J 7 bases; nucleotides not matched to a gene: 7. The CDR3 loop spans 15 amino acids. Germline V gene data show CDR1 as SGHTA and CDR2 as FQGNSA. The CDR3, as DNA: TGTGCCAGCAGCGGGAGGCTAGCGGGGGTCGGGGAGCTGTTTTTT. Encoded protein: CASSGRLAGVGELFF. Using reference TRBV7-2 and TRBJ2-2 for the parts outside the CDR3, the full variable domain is GAGVSQSPSNKVTEKGKDVELRCDPISGHTALYWYRQSLGQGLEFLIYFQGNSAPDKSGLPSDRFSAERTGGSVSTLTIQRTQQEDSAVYLCASSGRLAGVGELFFGEGSRLTVL.

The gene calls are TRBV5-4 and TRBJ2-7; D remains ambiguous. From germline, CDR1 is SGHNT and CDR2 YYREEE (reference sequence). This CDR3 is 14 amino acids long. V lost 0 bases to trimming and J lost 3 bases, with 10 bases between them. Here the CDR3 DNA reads TGTGCCAGCAGCTTGGAAGCCCAAAACTACGAGCAGTACTTC. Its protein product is CASSLEAQNYEQYF.

DNA of the CDR3: TGCGCCAGCAGCGGGGGCCCCGCCTACGAGCAGTACTTC. It translates to CASSGGPAYEQYF. The chain is built from TRBV5-1 and TRBJ2-7; the D gene is possibly TRBD1 (6 bases). CDR3 length: 13 residues. Germline loops: CDR1 SGHRS, CDR2 YFSETQ. V was trimmed by 4 bases and J by 2 bases, leaving 10 bases between them.

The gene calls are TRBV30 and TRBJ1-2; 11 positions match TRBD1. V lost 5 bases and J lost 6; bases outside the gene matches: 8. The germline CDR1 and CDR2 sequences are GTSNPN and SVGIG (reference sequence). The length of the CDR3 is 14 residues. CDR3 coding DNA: TGTGCCTGGGCCGGGGACAGGGGGGGTGATGGCTACACCTTC. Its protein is CAWAGDRGGDGYTF.

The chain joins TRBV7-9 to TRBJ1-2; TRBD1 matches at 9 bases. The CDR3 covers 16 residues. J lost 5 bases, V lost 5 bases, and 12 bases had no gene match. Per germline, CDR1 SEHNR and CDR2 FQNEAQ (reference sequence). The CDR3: CASSKIVTGGAYGYTF. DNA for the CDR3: TGTGCCAGCAGCAAAATTGTAACAGGGGGCGCGTATGGCTACACCTTC. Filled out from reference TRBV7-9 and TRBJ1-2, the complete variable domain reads DTGVSQNPRHKITKRGQNVTFRCDPISEHNRLYWYRQTLGQGPEFLTYFQNEAQLEKSRLLSDRFSAERPKGSFSTLEIQRTEQGDSAMYLCASSKIVTGGAYGYTFGSGTRLTVV.

CDR3 in amino acids: CASSFYGGGTDTQYF. The DNA for the CDR3 is TGTGCCAGCAGCTTTTATGGGGGAGGAACAGATACGCAGTATTTT. V usage is TRBV5-4 and J usage is TRBJ2-3, with D tentatively TRBD2 (6 bases). This CDR3 is 15 amino acids long. Germline CDR1 reads SGHNT; CDR2 reads YYREEE (reference sequence). V was cut by 2 bases and J by 3 bases, with 13 bases left in between.

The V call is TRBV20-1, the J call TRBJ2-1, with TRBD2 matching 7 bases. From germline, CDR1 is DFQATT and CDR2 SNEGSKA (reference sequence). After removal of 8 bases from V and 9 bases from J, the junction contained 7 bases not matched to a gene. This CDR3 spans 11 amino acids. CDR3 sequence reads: CSSGTVIEQFF. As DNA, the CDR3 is TGCAGTAGCGGGACCGTCATTGAGCAGTTCTTC.

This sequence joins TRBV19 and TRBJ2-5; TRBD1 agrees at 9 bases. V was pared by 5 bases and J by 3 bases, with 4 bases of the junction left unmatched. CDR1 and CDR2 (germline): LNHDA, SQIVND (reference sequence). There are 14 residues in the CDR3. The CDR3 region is CASSLTGGEETQYF. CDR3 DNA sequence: TGTGCCAGTAGTTTAACAGGGGGCGAAGAGACCCAGTACTTC.

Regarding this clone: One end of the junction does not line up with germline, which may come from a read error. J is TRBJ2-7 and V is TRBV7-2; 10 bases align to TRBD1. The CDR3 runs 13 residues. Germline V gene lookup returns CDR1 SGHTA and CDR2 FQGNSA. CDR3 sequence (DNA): TGTGCCAGCAGCTCCCCGGGACAGGGGCCTTCTAGCTTC. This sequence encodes CASSSPGQGPSSF.